This TCR beta chain stems from a study of blood T cells in healthy people across ages. Then a second PCR, running roughly 7 to 11 cycles, was carried out with a sample-barcoded 5' primer and a J-beta primer mix. TCRdb reanalysed the 5' RACE reads using MiXCR and keeps one entry per CDR3 protein. Of about 720,000 distinct CDR3 sequences listed, about 20% are singletons. Approximately 9.7 milliliters was the volume of peripheral blood drawn from each donor. Extracted total RNA amounted to at least 5.5 micrograms for each sample. General study points: Unsorted PBMCs ruled out conclusive naive versus antigen-experienced comparison. Those diversity estimates obtained from one million T cells were thought to be underestimates.

Concerning this clonotype itself: No antigen is known for it.

V was trimmed by 3 bases and J by 8 bases, leaving 23 bases between them. CDR1 is SNHLY, CDR2 FYNNEI, per germline. The length of the CDR3 is 17 residues. This clonotype was obtained from a man between 65 and 80 years old in good health. The V call is TRBV2, the J call TRBJ2-1, with D possibly being TRBD2 (5 bases). What was sequenced was blood. The CDR3 region is CASSDRSYRDSSHEQFF. The CDR3 bases are TGTGCCAGCAGTGACAGGTCATACCGCGACTCTAGCCATGAGCAGTTCTTC.